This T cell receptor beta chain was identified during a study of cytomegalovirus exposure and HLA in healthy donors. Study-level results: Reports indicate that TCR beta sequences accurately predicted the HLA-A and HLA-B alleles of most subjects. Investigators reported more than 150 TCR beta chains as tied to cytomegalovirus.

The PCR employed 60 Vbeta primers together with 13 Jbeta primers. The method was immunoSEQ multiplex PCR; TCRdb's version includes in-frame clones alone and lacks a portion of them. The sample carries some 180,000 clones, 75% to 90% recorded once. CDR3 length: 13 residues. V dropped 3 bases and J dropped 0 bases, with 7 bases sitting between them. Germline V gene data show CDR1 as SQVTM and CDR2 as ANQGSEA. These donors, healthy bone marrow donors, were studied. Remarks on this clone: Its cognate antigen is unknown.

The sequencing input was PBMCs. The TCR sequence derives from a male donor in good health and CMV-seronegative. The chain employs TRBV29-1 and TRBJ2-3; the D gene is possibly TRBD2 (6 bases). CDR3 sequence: CSVDGGSTDTQYF. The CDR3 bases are TGCAGCGTTGACGGAGGGAGCACAGATACGCAGTATTTT.